This T cell receptor beta chain emerged from a study of OX40 agonist ivuxolimab in advanced cancers. Study-level background: Ivuxolimab was an agonistic, fully human IgG2 monoclonal antibody directed against OX40 (CD134), a costimulatory receptor. Intravenous ivuxolimab was administered to patients every 2 weeks at six dose levels: 0.01, 0.1, 0.3, 1.5, 3 and 10 mg/kg. Among the roughly 50 dose-escalation patients, about 19 had hepatocellular carcinoma, around 15 melanoma, 9 renal cell carcinoma and 9 head and neck cancer. A male proportion of roughly 85% and a mean age of about 60 years, ranging from about 20 to 85, were recorded for the dose-escalation cohort. Patients were allowed to have had prior anti-PD-1, anti-PD-L1 or anti-CTLA-4 therapy, and around two fifths of the dose-escalation patients had been treated with checkpoint inhibitors. Partial responses were achieved by three dose-escalation patients, of whom one had hepatocellular carcinoma and two had cutaneous melanoma. The purpose of peripheral TCRbeta sequencing was to test whether ivuxolimab changed TCR sequence diversity and led to clonal T-cell expansion. The paper reports the monotherapy dose-escalation portion (N of about 47 patients) of the phase I ivuxolimab trial.

Patients with a history of autoimmune disease or receiving systemic immunosuppression were excluded from the trial. Peripheral blood for TCR sequencing was collected from all dose cohorts at baseline, on cycle 4 day 1, and on cycle 7 day 1. The samples were taken from a phase I, first-in-human, multicenter, open-label dose-escalation trial of ivuxolimab. Adults with locally advanced or metastatic head and neck squamous cell, hepatocellular, melanoma or renal cell carcinoma were enrolled in the trial. Before TCR sequencing, CD4+ and CD8+ T cells were separately sorted from peripheral blood. The investigation overall reported the following: Low levels of normalized T-cell clonal expansion were also shown by some nonresponding patients. After ivuxolimab, CD8+ T cells had more expanded clones than CD4+ T cells on average. Antigen specificity was not determined for the clonally expanded peripheral T cells. In partial responders in the 0.1-3.0 mg/kg groups, normalized peripheral clonal expansion was found to be among the lowest, especially among CD8+ T cells. At doses of 0.1 to 3.0 mg/kg, clonal expansion of both CD4+ and CD8+ blood T cells was observed from baseline to week 6.

Inclusive of the bounding cysteine and phenylalanine, the CDR3 is 13 residues long. Just CDR3 DNA is preserved here, 39 bases in frame from base 1. V lost 8 bases and J lost 2 bases, and the count of bases not matched to a germline gene is 5. CDR1 and CDR2 were assigned from the germline V gene (reference sequence) as GTSNPN and SVGIG. In its sample, this clone was seen once. What this receptor recognizes is not known. The sample holds no much larger clone one base away, and base qualities are not on file. For sequencing of the TCRbeta CDR3 region, genomic DNA was extracted from the sorted cells. The immunoSEQ Assay was used for sequencing of TCRbeta CDR3 regions. Entries here come from immuneACCESS through TCRdb and include only in-frame sequences with V and J called. Some clones fail to appear in such tables; in the studies checked, an unresolved V gene covers under half of the shortfall, and the cause of the remainder is unknown. The sample yields about 76,000 clones; roughly nine tenths were counted once. The ten top clones hold under 0.25% of the sample.

The chain was built from TRBV30 and TRBJ2-7, and 11 junction bases match TRBD1. The receptor was isolated from an adult with an advanced solid tumor such as melanoma, head and neck, liver or kidney cancer. The sample consisted of CD4+ or CD8+ T cells sorted from blood, taken in a trial of the OX40 agonist ivuxolimab. The nucleotide sequence is TGTGCCGCGGACAGGGGGCGACCCTACGAGCAGTACTTC. This is translated as CAADRGRPYEQYF. This CDR3, with the reference TRBV30 and TRBJ2-7 proteins standing in past its ends, gives the full variable domain SQTIHQWPATLVQPVGSPLSLECTVEGTSNPNLYWYRQAAGRGLQLLFYSVGIGQISSEVPQNLSASRPQDRQFILSSKKLLLSDSGFYLCAADRGRPYEQYFGPGTRLTVT.